A selection of T cell receptor beta chains follows, all from one sample in a study of blood T cell repertoires in COVID-19. Sequencing used immunoSEQ multiplex PCR; TCRdb keeps in-frame clones, though not all of them. The sample lists about 130,000 clones, 80% to 85% occurring once. Input material: peripheral blood. Every receptor here comes from a woman between 45 and 65 years old with acute or convalescent COVID-19. CDR3s include the opening cysteine and the closing phenylalanine or tryptophan. Fields, in order: J gene, clone size, V gene, D gene, CDR3 protein, CDR3 DNA. D genes are given only for firm matches. The listing skips clone size in some rows; elsewhere it reads once, few, many or a size class.

J: TRBJ1-4
size: NA
V: TRBV9
D: NA
CDR3: CASSAGTGRELNEKLFF
DNA: TGTGCCAGCAGCGCGGGAACAGGGAGGGAACTAAATGAAAAACTGTTTTTT

J: TRBJ1-2
size: NA
V: TRBV25-1
D: NA
CDR3: CASSEYRGYTF
DNA: TGTGCCAGCAGTGAATACAGAGGCTACACCTTC

J: TRBJ2-1
size: NA
V: TRBV12-5
D: TRBD2
CDR3: CASGLEGLAGVYNEQFF
DNA: TGTGCTAGTGGCCTTGAGGGACTAGCGGGGGTTTACAATGAGCAGTTCTTC

J: TRBJ2-1
size: NA
V: TRBV6-6
D: NA
CDR3: CASSWTGNEQFF
DNA: TGTGCCAGCAGTTGGACTGGGAATGAGCAGTTCTTC

J: TRBJ1-1
size: NA
V: TRBV30
D: NA
CDR3: CAWSRDRMTEAFF
DNA: TGTGCCTGGAGTCGGGATAGGATGACTGAAGCTTTCTTT

J: TRBJ1-1
size: few
V: TRBV15
D: NA
CDR3: CATSRLYGSGTEAFF
DNA: TGTGCCACCAGCAGACTCTACGGCTCCGGGACTGAAGCTTTCTTT

J: TRBJ2-7
size: NA
V: TRBV28
D: TRBD2
CDR3: CASSLGGSAYEQYF
DNA: TGTGCCAGCAGTTTAGGCGGGAGCGCCTACGAGCAGTACTTC

J: TRBJ2-6
size: NA
V: TRBV29-1
D: NA
CDR3: CSVEDHTSSSGANVLTF
DNA: TGCAGCGTTGAAGATCATACTTCAAGCTCTGGGGCCAACGTCCTGACTTTC

J: TRBJ2-2
size: NA
V: TRBV3-1/TRBV3-2
D: NA
CDR3: CASSQRSYTGELFF
DNA: TGTGCCAGCAGCCAGCGGAGTTACACCGGGGAGCTGTTTTTT

J: TRBJ1-2
size: NA
V: TRBV30
D: NA
CDR3: CAWSLTEDYGYTF
DNA: TGTGCCTGGAGTTTGACAGAGGACTATGGCTACACCTTC

J: TRBJ2-1
size: NA
V: TRBV14
D: NA
CDR3: CASSQITRRDEQFF
DNA: TGTGCCAGCAGCCAAATTACCCGTAGAGATGAGCAGTTCTTC

J: TRBJ2-1
size: NA
V: TRBV6-5
D: TRBD1
CDR3: CASVGQGYNEQFF
DNA: TGTGCCAGCGTAGGACAGGGCTACAATGAGCAGTTCTTC

J: TRBJ2-7
size: few
V: TRBV7-9
D: NA
CDR3: CASSLAREQYF
DNA: TGTGCCAGCAGCTTAGCCAGGGAGCAGTACTTC

J: TRBJ1-5
size: NA
V: TRBV18
D: NA
CDR3: CASSPEQGFYQPQHF
DNA: TGTGCCAGCTCACCGGAGCAGGGTTTCTATCAGCCCCAGCATTTT

J: TRBJ2-1
size: few
V: TRBV9
D: TRBD2
CDR3: CASSPRGGRSHEQFF
DNA: TGTGCCAGCAGCCCCCGGGGGGGCCGGTCCCACGAGCAGTTCTTC

J: TRBJ1-1
size: few
V: TRBV27
D: NA
CDR3: CASSLFEAFF
DNA: TGTGCCAGCAGCCTTTTTGAAGCTTTCTTT

J: TRBJ1-1
size: once
V: TRBV2
D: TRBD1
CDR3: CASTATGAEAFF
DNA: TGTGCCAGCACCGCCACAGGGGCTGAAGCTTTCTTT

J: TRBJ1-5
size: NA
V: TRBV12-2
D: NA
CDR3: CASRLGNWDRQEQPQHF
DNA: TGTGCAAGTCGCTTAGGGAATTGGGACAGACAGGAGCAGCCCCAGCATTTT

J: TRBJ2-5
size: once
V: TRBV3-1/TRBV3-2
D: TRBD2
CDR3: CASSQAAGQETQYF
DNA: TGTGCCAGCAGCCAAGCAGCGGGACAAGAGACCCAGTACTTC

J: TRBJ2-7
size: NA
V: TRBV6-5
D: TRBD2
CDR3: CASSTTSGGSYEQYF
DNA: TGTGCCAGCAGTACGACTAGCGGGGGCTCCTACGAGCAGTACTTC

J: TRBJ2-2
size: NA
V: TRBV2
D: NA
CDR3: CASSQDFLLPTGELFF
DNA: TGTGCCAGCAGTCAGGACTTTTTATTGCCCACCGGGGAGCTGTTTTTT

J: TRBJ1-5
size: NA
V: TRBV6-1
D: NA
CDR3: CASSDVSYSNQPQHF
DNA: TGTGCCAGCAGTGATGTGAGTTATAGCAATCAGCCCCAGCATTTT

J: TRBJ1-1
size: NA
V: TRBV19
D: NA
CDR3: CASSMEGTITEAFF
DNA: TGTGCCAGTAGTATGGAGGGAACAATCACTGAAGCTTTCTTT

J: TRBJ2-2
size: once
V: TRBV29-1
D: NA
CDR3: CSVDEGTGELFF
DNA: TGCAGCGTTGACGAGGGCACCGGGGAGCTGTTTTTT

J: TRBJ1-1
size: few
V: TRBV28
D: NA
CDR3: CASSRHINTEAFF
DNA: TGTGCCAGCAGCCGACACATAAACACTGAAGCTTTCTTT

J: TRBJ2-7
size: NA
V: TRBV10-1
D: NA
CDR3: CASSRGQTGYEQYF
DNA: TGCGCCAGCAGTCGGGGTCAGACAGGCTACGAGCAGTACTTC

J: TRBJ2-1
size: NA
V: TRBV5-1
D: NA
CDR3: CASSLEVTAYNEQFF
DNA: TGCGCCAGCAGCTTGGAAGTGACAGCCTACAATGAGCAGTTCTTC

J: TRBJ1-3
size: NA
V: TRBV7-8
D: NA
CDR3: CASSLGSSGNTIYF
DNA: TGTGCCAGCAGCTTAGGGAGCTCTGGAAACACCATATATTTT